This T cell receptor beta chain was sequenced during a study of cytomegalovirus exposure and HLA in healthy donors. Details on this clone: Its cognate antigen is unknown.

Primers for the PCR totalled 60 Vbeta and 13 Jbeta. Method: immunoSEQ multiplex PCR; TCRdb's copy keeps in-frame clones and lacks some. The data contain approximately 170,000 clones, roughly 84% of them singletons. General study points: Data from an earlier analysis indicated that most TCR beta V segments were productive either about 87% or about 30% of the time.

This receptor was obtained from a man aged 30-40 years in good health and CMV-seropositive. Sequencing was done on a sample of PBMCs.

CDR3 amino acids: CASSRDLGGYTF. The CDR3 DNA reads TGTGCCAGCTCTCGGGACTTGGGTGGCTACACCTTC. This chain connects TRBV7-2 to TRBJ1-2; D might be TRBD1 (5 bases). CDR1 is SGHTA and CDR2 is FQGNSA in the germline V gene. V lost 8 bases, J lost 7 bases, and 14 bases lay in between. The CDR3 totals 12 residues.